One sample yielded the 13 T cell receptor beta chains listed below, sequenced in a study of post-analysis software for immune sequencing data. Points from the study as a whole: Among several TRBV segments more frequent in patients than controls were TRBV5-6, TRBV5-1 and TRBV20-1.

cDNA libraries for TCR beta contained unique molecular identifiers. Via MiXCR, TCRdb re-called the PCR reads, giving one row per CDR3 protein. The table shows roughly 730,000 distinct CDR3 sequences, with around 27% occurring only once. These receptors have no known antigen. The sequencing input was blood. Receptor source: a girl under 18 with multiple sclerosis.

This clonotype was seen a handful of times. The chain employs TRBV20-1 and TRBJ2-2, with D uncertain. The CDR3 length is 13 residues. CDR1 and CDR2 from the germline V gene are DFQATT and SNEGSKA (reference sequence). V shed 1 base and J shed 3 bases, with 6 bases lying between them. For the CDR3, the DNA is TGCAGTGCTAGAGGGACCTACACCGGGGAGCTGTTTTTT. Its protein product is CSARGTYTGELFF.

The chain carries TRBV24-1 and TRBJ2-6; the match to TRBD1 covers 12 bases. The CDR3 runs 18 residues. Germline V lookup: CDR1 KGHDR, CDR2 SFDVKD. Trimming removed 3 bases from V and 3 bases from J; junction bases left unmatched: 5. Written as DNA, the CDR3 is TGTGCCACCAGTGATGGGGGACAGGGGGCGCTTGGGGCCAACGTCCTGACTTTC. This encodes CATSDGGQGALGANVLTF.

This clonotype came up a few times. The chain uses TRBV20-1 and TRBJ1-2; TRBD1 is a possible D gene (5 bases). The germline V gene encodes CDR1 DFQATT and CDR2 SNEGSKA (reference sequence). The V end was cut by 0 bases, the J end by 8 bases, with 13 bases between. The CDR3 is made up of 13 amino acids. CDR3 region: CSARDLRGLGYTF. CDR3 in DNA: TGCAGTGCTAGAGATCTGAGGGGTCTCGGCTACACCTTC.

This clonotype has just a few counts. The V gene is TRBV7-2, the J gene TRBJ2-1; tentatively, D is TRBD2 (5 bases). The CDR3 consists of 13 residues. From germline, CDR1 is SGHTA and CDR2 FQGNSA. Trimming took 5 bases from V and 4 from J, leaving 9 bases between them. This CDR3 reads CASSPRRYNEQFF. CDR3 in DNA: TGTGCCAGCAGCCCAAGGAGGTACAATGAGCAGTTCTTC.

There are a few counts of this clonotype. The J gene is TRBJ2-7, the V gene TRBV7-2; D tentatively fits TRBD1 or TRBD2 (7 bases each). CDR1 is SGHTA, CDR2 FQGNSA, per germline. V was shortened by 1 base and J by 4 bases, with 20 bases between the two germline ends. The CDR3 totals 17 residues. The CDR3 region is CASSLERGAGGKYEQYF. In DNA form, the CDR3 reads TGTGCCAGCAGCTTAGAGCGGGGTGCAGGGGGAAAGTACGAGCAGTACTTC.

The V call is TRBV6-6, the J call TRBJ1-5, with unresolved D. The germline gives CDR1 MNHNY, CDR2 SVGAGI (reference sequence). V was trimmed by 4 bases and J by 6 bases, leaving 19 bases between them. The CDR3 has 16 residues. Here the CDR3 reads CASSSGVGRVGQPQHF. The CDR3 bases are TGTGCCAGCAGTTCCGGGGTCGGGAGGGTGGGTCAGCCCCAGCATTTT.

This chain links TRBV7-6 with TRBJ1-2; D is possibly TRBD1 (6 bases). This CDR3 region has 14 residues. Trimming cost V 8 bases and J 5 bases, with 18 bases left between them. CDR1 and CDR2 (germline): SGHVS, FNYEAQ. This CDR3 is CASGLRQDDYGYTF. For the CDR3, the DNA is TGTGCCAGCGGACTCCGACAGGATGATTATGGCTACACCTTC. Full variable domain (outside the CDR3, taken from reference TRBV7-6 and TRBJ1-2): GAGVSQSPRYKVTKRGQDVALRCDPISGHVSLYWYRQALGQGPEFLTYFNYEAQQDKSGLPNDRFSAERPEGSISTLTIQRTEQRDSAMYRCASGLRQDDYGYTFGSGTRLTVV.

This clonotype came up many times. V usage is TRBV29-1 and J usage is TRBJ2-1, with D maybe TRBD2 (6 bases). CDR3 length: 13 residues. The V end lost 3 bases, the J end lost 7 bases, and 13 bases lay between the germline ends. Germline-derived CDR1 and CDR2 are SQVTM and ANQGSEA. Written as DNA, the CDR3 is TGCAGCGTTGACGCACTAGCTCGGAATGAGCAGTTCTTC. Its protein product is CSVDALARNEQFF.

The chain links TRBV5-1 to TRBJ2-3; D is unclear. Germline V gene lookup returns CDR1 SGHRS and CDR2 YFSETQ. This CDR3 has 13 residues. Trimming stripped 4 bases from V and 5 bases from J, with 11 bases between. CDR3 residues: CASSLPSKDTQYF. The CDR3 DNA sequence: TGCGCCAGCAGCCTCCCGTCCAAAGATACGCAGTATTTT. Based on the CDR3 plus reference TRBV5-1 and TRBJ2-3, the full variable domain is KAGVTQTPRYLIKTRGQQVTLSCSPISGHRSVSWYQQTPGQGLQFLFEYFSETQRNKGNFPGRFSGRQFSNSRSEMNVSTLELGDSALYLCASSLPSKDTQYFGPGTRLTVL.

The chain has TRBV6-2 or TRBV6-3 and TRBJ2-1; the D is unclear. The germline CDR1 and CDR2 sequences are MNHEY and SVGEGT. The CDR3 spans 13 residues. V was clipped by 8 bases and J by 8 bases, with 16 bases between them. The CDR3 region has the DNA TGTGCCAGCCATCCTCTGTGGATGGATGAGCAGTTCTTC. Translated, it gives CASHPLWMDEQFF.

This clonotype was seen ten or more times. This chain connects TRBV5-6 to TRBJ2-7; no definite D call. The V and J ends lost 0 bases and 3 bases respectively, with 7 bases between them. CDR3 size: 13 residues. Germline V gene sequence: CDR1 SGHDT, CDR2 YYEEEE. CDR3 sequence (DNA): TGTGCCAGCAGCTTGGACCGTTACTACGAGCAGTACTTC. The encoded protein is CASSLDRYYEQYF. Complete variable domain (other parts from reference TRBV5-6 and TRBJ2-7): DAGVTQSPTHLIKTRGQQVTLRCSPKSGHDTVSWYQQALGQGPQFIFQYYEEEERQRGNFPDRFSGHQFPNYSSELNVNALLLGDSALYLCASSLDRYYEQYFGPGTRLTVT.

V gene TRBV20-1 combines with J gene TRBJ2-5, with D possibly called TRBD1 or TRBD2 (5 bases each). CDR1 DFQATT and CDR2 SNEGSKA come from the germline V gene (reference sequence). The CDR3 contains 14 residues. Trimming pared 7 bases from V and 4 bases from J, leaving 19 bases between. The CDR3 sequence is CSVPRDHSVETQYF. Written as DNA, the CDR3 is TGCAGTGTCCCCCGGGACCACTCGGTAGAGACCCAGTACTTC.

The rearrangement links TRBV4-1 to TRBJ2-1; possibly TRBD1 for D (6 bases). Germline V gene sequence: CDR1 MGHRA, CDR2 YSYEKL. The CDR3 is 12 amino acids. The V end was cut by 0 bases, the J end by 15 bases, with 12 bases between. Here the CDR3 DNA reads TGCGCCAGCAGCCAAGAGGGGCAGGGGTGGTTCTTC. It translates to CASSQEGQGWFF.